The present entry profiles one T cell receptor beta chain with its context. This clone was seen only a few times. Its antigen is still unknown. Per-base quality was not reported, and no clone a single base away is much larger than it. This specimen includes other DNA sequences encoding the same CDR3. The data belong to a study of blood T cell repertoires in COVID-19 (dated by TCRdb to 2020 to 2021). Background for the entire study: The collaborator samples originated in the United States, Italy and Spain and spanned the acute and convalescent phases of COVID-19. The prospective study material was composed of cDNA or gDNA derived from T cells, B-cell-depleted T cells, or PBMCs. Deeply sampled blood TCRbeta repertoires from subjects exposed to, actively infected with, or recovered from COVID-19 were included in the dataset. A freely available public database, intended as a resource for researchers studying the immune response to SARS-CoV-2, is where the repertoires were released. Samples came from the ongoing ImmuneRACE study (first 160 participants) plus 1,254 subjects from 6 global collaborators. A de-identified subject ID, COVID-19 status, age in years and sex were almost always included in the sample metadata. Where available, HLA class I and class II types were obtained from metadata supplied by the sample provider rather than from assay-based typing. The study at large found these results: Clinical and demographic metadata were provided uncurated, with the amount varying by source and participant.

TCRbeta CDR3 regions were amplified from genomic DNA by means of the immunoSEQ Assay, a bias-controlled multiplex PCR. In the authors' own workflow: The number of nucleated cells in each sample was estimated by amplification of reference gene primers within the assay. To quantify the absolute abundance of each unique TCRbeta CDR3 rearrangement, sequence reads were collapsed and filtered. For each sample, productive Simpson clonality was calculated as the square root of Simpson's diversity index over productive rearrangements. What TCRdb holds here is the immuneACCESS table cut down to in-frame rearrangements. Part of the clones is not present; checked against another copy, under half of the missing clones reflect an unresolved V gene, and the others are unexplained. V and J calls and clone size are given by that table; D and trimming were obtained from the DNA. For this sample there are approximately 140,000 clones; about nine tenths appear just once. 2.3% of the sample is held by the ten biggest clonotypes.

Collaborating institutions collected whole blood in K2EDTA tubes following their own protocols. Collaborator samples were shipped for TCRbeta analysis as frozen whole blood, isolated PBMCs, or DNA extracted from either sample type. In the germline V gene, CDR1 corresponds to SGHRS and CDR2 to YFSETQ. The CDR3 covers 14 residues, taking in both the cysteine and the phenylalanine. Solely the CDR3 DNA is kept, with 42 bases framed from the first base. V loses 4 bases, J loses 1 base, and the germline ends lie 8 bases apart. The sequence is built from TRBV5-1 and TRBJ2-2; the D segment could be TRBD1, given 6 matching bases. The sequence came from a human donor in a cohort sampled during active COVID-19. The specimen was peripheral blood. The DNA reads TGCGCCAGCAGCCTGGACAGGAACACCGGGGAGCTGTTTTTT. The resulting protein is CASSLDRNTGELFF.